This T cell receptor beta chain appears in the sequencing data of a study of T cells in Graves' hyperthyroidism and ophthalmopathy. The study's findings and limits: Among thyroid clonotypes expanded above 0.001, most also appeared in blood.

This clonotype was observed a few times. No antigen is known for it. The junction had 2 bases not matched to a gene; V was cut back by 8 bases and J by 3 bases. CDR3 length equals 13 residues. Germline V gene data show CDR1 as MNHNS and CDR2 as SASEGT. TCR beta CDR3 regions were amplified from RNA. First-round RT-PCR with HTBI primers amplified the TCR CDR3 region. TCRdb passed the multiplex PCR reads through MiXCR, listing each CDR3 protein once. The sample contains a few hundred thousand distinct CDR3 sequences, roughly 19% of which appear only once. J is TRBJ2-1 and V is TRBV6-1; 9 bases match TRBD1. This TCR derives from a man aged 50 to 60 with Graves' ophthalmopathy. Sequencing was done on a sample of blood. The CDR3 bases are TGTGCCAGCGGGACAGGGATCTACAATGAGCAGTTCTTC. This sequence encodes CASGTGIYNEQFF.